This record covers a single T cell receptor (beta chain). Its target antigen remains unknown. The sample holds no much larger clone one base away, and base qualities are not on file. The data derive from a study of T cell changes during pregnancy in multiple sclerosis (dated by TCRdb to between 2017 and 2020). In terms of the full investigation: The study examined how the T cell repertoire changed over the course of pregnancy in women with multiple sclerosis.

Libraries came from the immunoSEQ multiplex PCR assay. What TCRdb holds here is the immuneACCESS table cut down to in-frame rearrangements. Part of the clones is not present; checked against another copy, under half of the missing clones reflect an unresolved V gene, and the others are unexplained. Here the sample has 65,000 to 95,000 clones; 93% occur a single time. Jointly, the top ten make up just over 2.5% of the sample. Spanning cysteine to phenylalanine, the CDR3 consists of 17 amino acids. CDR3 DNA is the only sequence kept; it has 51 bases, read in frame from the first base. Compared with germline, V lacks 6 bases and J lacks 4 bases; bases without a gene match: 14. Taken from the germline V gene (reference sequence), the CDR1 and CDR2 loops are MNHEY and SMNVEV.

The material sequenced was peripheral blood, taken after pregnancy. The chain is encoded by TRBV27 joined to TRBJ1-2; TRBD1 matches 10 bases in the middle. The TCR comes from a female donor in good health, enrolled as a control in a pregnancy study. CDR3 region: CASSPRRQGARFYGYTF. The DNA sequence follows: TGTGCCAGCAGCCCCCGGCGACAGGGGGCAAGATTCTATGGCTACACCTTC.